This entry lists 5 T cell receptor beta chains sequenced from one sample in a study of blood T cell repertoires in COVID-19. Only in-frame clones appear in the TCRdb table, and some are missing; sequencing was by immunoSEQ multiplex PCR. The sample includes 130,000 to 150,000 clones, roughly 83% seen only once; the top ten take 5%. What was sequenced was peripheral blood. The receptor set was obtained from a woman between 65 and 79 years old with COVID-19, enrolled during active disease.

The chain uses TRBV5-4 and TRBJ2-7; D might be TRBD2 (5 bases). V was shortened by 0 bases and J by 2 bases, with 9 bases between the two germline ends. The CDR3 is made up of 14 amino acids. The germline V gene has CDR1 SGHNT and CDR2 YYREEE (reference sequence). The CDR3 protein is CASSLDLGAYEQYF. In DNA form, the CDR3 reads TGTGCCAGCAGCTTGGATCTGGGAGCCTACGAGCAGTACTTC. Full variable domain (remainder filled in from reference TRBV5-4 and TRBJ2-7): ETGVTQSPTHLIKTRGQQVTLRCSSQSGHNTVSWYQQALGQGPQFIFQYYREEENGRGNFPPRFSGLQFPNYSSELNVNALELDDSALYLCASSLDLGAYEQYFGPGTRLTVT.

This clone was picked up a small number of times. The chain joins TRBV19 to TRBJ2-2; 7 nucleotides align to TRBD2. With 9 bases clipped from V and 0 bases from J, the junction kept 1 base outside the gene matches. The CDR3 spans 13 residues. CDR1 is LNHDA and CDR2 is SQIVND in the germline V gene (reference sequence). CDR3: CASGGTNTGELFF. In nucleotides, the CDR3 is TGTGCCAGCGGGGGGACGAACACCGGGGAGCTGTTTTTT.

The chain employs TRBV27 and TRBJ2-3, with 10 bases that match TRBD1. V lost 8 bases to trimming and J lost 3 bases; unmatched junction nucleotides: 5. Germline V lookup: CDR1 MNHEY, CDR2 SMNVEV (reference sequence). There are 14 residues in the CDR3. DNA for the CDR3: TGTGCCAGCCGACAGGGGGCGATGACAGATACGCAGTATTTT. It specifies CASRQGAMTDTQYF.

The chain carries TRBV2 and TRBJ2-3, with D possibly TRBD2 on 5 matching bases. V was cut by 4 bases and J by 6 bases, with 14 bases left in between. In germline, CDR1 is SNHLY, CDR2 FYNNEI. The CDR3 runs 14 residues. The CDR3 reads CASSAMGSEDTQYF. The CDR3 DNA reads TGTGCCAGCAGTGCCATGGGTAGCGAGGATACGCAGTATTTT. The full variable domain, its missing parts supplied by reference TRBV2 and TRBJ2-3, is EPEVTQTPSHQVTQMGQEVILRCVPISNHLYFYWYRQILGQKVEFLVSFYNNEISEKSEIFDDQFSVERPDGSNFTLKIRSTKLEDSAMYFCASSAMGSEDTQYFGPGTRLTVL.

The rearrangement uses TRBV30 and TRBJ1-5; TRBD1 might be the D (5 bases). The germline gives CDR1 GTSNPN, CDR2 SVGIG (reference sequence). The CDR3 contains 15 residues. V lost 0 bases and J lost 0, with 9 bases in between. CDR3 sequence (DNA): TGTGCCTGGAGTGTAAGGGGTTTTAGCAATCAGCCCCAGCATTTT. This codes for CAWSVRGFSNQPQHF.